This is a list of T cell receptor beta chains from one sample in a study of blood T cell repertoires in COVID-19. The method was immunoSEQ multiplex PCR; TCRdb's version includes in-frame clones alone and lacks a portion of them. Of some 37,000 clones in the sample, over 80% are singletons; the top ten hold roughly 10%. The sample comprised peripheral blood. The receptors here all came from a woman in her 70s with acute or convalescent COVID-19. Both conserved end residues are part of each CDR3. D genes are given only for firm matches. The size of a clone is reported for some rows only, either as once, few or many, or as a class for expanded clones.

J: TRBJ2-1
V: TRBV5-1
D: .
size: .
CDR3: CASILGGTTYNEQFF
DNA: TGCGCCAGCATACTTGGGGGGACGACCTACAATGAGCAGTTCTTC

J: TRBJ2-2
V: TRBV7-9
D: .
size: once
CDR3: CASSLRVTGELFF
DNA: TGTGCCAGCAGCTTGAGAGTAACCGGGGAGCTGTTTTTT

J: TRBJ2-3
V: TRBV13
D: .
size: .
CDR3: CASSSRLVTDTQYF
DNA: TGTGCCAGCAGCTCGAGACTAGTTACAGATACGCAGTATTTT

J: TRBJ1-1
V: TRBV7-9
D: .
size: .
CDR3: CASSRTANEAFF
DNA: TGTGCCAGCAGCCGAACCGCGAATGAAGCTTTCTTT

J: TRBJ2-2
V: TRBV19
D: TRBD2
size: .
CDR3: CASSKTSGAANTGELFF
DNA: TGTGCCAGTAGTAAGACTAGCGGGGCCGCGAACACCGGGGAGCTGTTTTTT

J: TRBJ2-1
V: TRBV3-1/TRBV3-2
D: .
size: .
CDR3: CASRRTGGNEQFF
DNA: TGTGCCAGCAGAAGAACCGGCGGAAATGAGCAGTTCTTC

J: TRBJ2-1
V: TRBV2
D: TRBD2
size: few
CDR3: CASKFGRSGGLSYNEQFF
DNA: TGTGCCAGCAAGTTTGGGAGAAGCGGGGGCCTAAGCTACAATGAGCAGTTCTTC

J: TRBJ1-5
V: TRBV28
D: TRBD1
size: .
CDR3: CASREDRGRRQPQHF
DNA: TGTGCCAGCAGAGAGGACAGGGGGCGACGGCAGCCCCAGCATTTT

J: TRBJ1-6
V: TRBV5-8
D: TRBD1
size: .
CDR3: CASSLDGGQGDSPLHF
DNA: TGTGCCAGCAGTTTGGACGGGGGACAGGGGGATTCACCCCTCCACTTT

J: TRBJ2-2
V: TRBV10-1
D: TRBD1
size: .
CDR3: CASRGTGEEYGELFF
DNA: TGCGCCAGCAGGGGGACAGGGGAAGAGTACGGGGAGCTGTTTTTT

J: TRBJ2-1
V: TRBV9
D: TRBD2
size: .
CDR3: CASSGQREGYNEQFF
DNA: TGTGCCAGCAGCGGCCAGCGGGAGGGTTACAATGAGCAGTTCTTC

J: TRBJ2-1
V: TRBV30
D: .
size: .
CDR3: CAWSPSNEQFF
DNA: TGTGCCTGGAGTCCCTCTAATGAGCAGTTCTTC

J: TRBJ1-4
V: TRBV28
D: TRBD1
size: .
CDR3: CASTFYDRDKLFF
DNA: TGTGCCAGCACATTTTATGACAGGGACAAACTGTTTTTT

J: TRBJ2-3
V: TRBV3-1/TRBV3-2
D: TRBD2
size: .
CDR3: CASSSNRLAGGSADTQYF
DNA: TGTGCCAGCAGCTCAAACCGACTAGCGGGAGGATCTGCAGATACGCAGTATTTT

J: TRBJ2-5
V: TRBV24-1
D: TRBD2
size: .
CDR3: CATSDQTSGGETQYF
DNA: TGTGCCACCAGTGATCAAACTAGCGGGGGAGAGACCCAGTACTTC

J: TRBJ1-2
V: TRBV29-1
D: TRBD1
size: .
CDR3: CSVGTARFSDGYTF
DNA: TGCAGCGTAGGGACAGCAAGGTTTAGTGATGGCTACACCTTC

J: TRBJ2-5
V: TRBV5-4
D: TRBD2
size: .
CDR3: CASSLSLGSGTYQETQYF
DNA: TGTGCCAGCAGCCTCTCCCTAGGAAGCGGGACGTACCAAGAGACCCAGTACTTC

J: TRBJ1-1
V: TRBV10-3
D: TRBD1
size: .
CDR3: CATLDRATTEAFF
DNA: TGTGCCACCTTGGACAGGGCAACCACTGAAGCTTTCTTT

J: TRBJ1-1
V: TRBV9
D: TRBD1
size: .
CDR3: CASNTGTGNTEAFF
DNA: TGTGCCAGCAACACCGGGACAGGGAACACTGAAGCTTTCTTT

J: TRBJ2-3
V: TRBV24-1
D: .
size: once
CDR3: CATSESGRSGTDTQYF
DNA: TGTGCCACCAGTGAATCCGGCCGGTCGGGGACAGATACGCAGTATTTT

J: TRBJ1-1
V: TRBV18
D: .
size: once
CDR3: CASSPPPGSTHTEAFF
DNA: TGTGCCAGCTCACCACCCCCCGGGTCGACTCACACTGAAGCTTTCTTT

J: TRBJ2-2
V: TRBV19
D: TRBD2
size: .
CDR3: CASSWTSGNTGELFF
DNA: TGTGCCAGTAGTTGGACTAGCGGGAACACCGGGGAGCTGTTTTTT

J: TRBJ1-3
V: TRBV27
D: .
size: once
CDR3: CASSLAQGTGNTIYF
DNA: TGTGCCAGCAGTTTAGCCCAGGGAACGGGAAACACCATATATTTT

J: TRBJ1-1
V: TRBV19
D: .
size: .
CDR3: CASSILLGTYAEAFF
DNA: TGTGCCAGTAGTATTCTCCTCGGGACATACGCTGAAGCTTTCTTT

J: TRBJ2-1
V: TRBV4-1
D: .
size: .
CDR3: CASSQVTDPYNEQFF
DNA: TGCGCCAGCAGCCAAGTTACTGATCCCTACAATGAGCAGTTCTTC

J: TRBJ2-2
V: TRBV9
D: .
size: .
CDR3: CASSVAPRERAGELFF
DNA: TGTGCCAGCAGCGTAGCTCCCAGGGAACGCGCCGGGGAGCTGTTTTTT

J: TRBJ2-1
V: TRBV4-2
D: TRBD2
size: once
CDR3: CASSRAAIAGGRNEQFF
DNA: TGTGCCAGCAGTCGCGCGGCCATAGCGGGAGGGCGCAATGAGCAGTTCTTC

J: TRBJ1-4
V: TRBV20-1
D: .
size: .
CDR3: CSARGREKLFF
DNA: TGCAGTGCAAGGGGCCGGGAAAAACTGTTTTTT

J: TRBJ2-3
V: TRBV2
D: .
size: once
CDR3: CASSDHSWETDTQYF
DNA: TGTGCCAGCAGTGACCACAGTTGGGAGACAGATACGCAGTATTTT

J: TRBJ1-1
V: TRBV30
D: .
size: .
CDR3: CAWRQANTEAFF
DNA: TGTGCCTGGAGACAGGCGAACACTGAAGCTTTCTTT

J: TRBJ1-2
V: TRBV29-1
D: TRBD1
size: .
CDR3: CSVRGGTGRGGYTF
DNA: TGCAGCGTTAGAGGGGGGACAGGCAGGGGTGGCTACACCTTC

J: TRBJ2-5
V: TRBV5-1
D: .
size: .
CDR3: CASSLVPFGQETQYF
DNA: TGCGCCAGCAGCTTGGTCCCGTTCGGGCAAGAGACCCAGTACTTC

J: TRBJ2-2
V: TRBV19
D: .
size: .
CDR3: CATRDRGGTGELFF
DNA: TGTGCCACCCGTGATAGAGGGGGTACCGGGGAGCTGTTTTTT

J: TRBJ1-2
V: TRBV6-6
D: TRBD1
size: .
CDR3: CASRGDRGNGYTF
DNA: TGTGCCAGCAGGGGAGACAGGGGGAATGGCTACACCTTC

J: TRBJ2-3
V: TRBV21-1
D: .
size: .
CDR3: CASSKGTSGLNFRTDTQYF
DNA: TGTGCCAGCAGCAAAGGAACTAGCGGGCTAAACTTCCGCACAGATACGCAGTATTTT

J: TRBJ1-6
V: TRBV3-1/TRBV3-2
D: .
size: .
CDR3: CASSQEGGTVGSPLHF
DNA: TGTGCCAGCAGCCAAGAGGGAGGGACGGTCGGTTCACCCCTCCACTTT

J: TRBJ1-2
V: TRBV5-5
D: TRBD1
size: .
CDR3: CASSIEGQGVGYTF
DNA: TGTGCCAGCAGCATCGAGGGACAGGGGGTTGGCTACACCTTC

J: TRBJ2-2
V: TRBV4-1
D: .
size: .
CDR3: CASSHVGELFF
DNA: TGCGCCAGCAGCCACGTGGGGGAGCTGTTTTTT

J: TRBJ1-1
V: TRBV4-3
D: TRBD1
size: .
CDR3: CASRRTGDTEAFF
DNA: TGCGCCAGCAGGCGGACAGGGGATACTGAAGCTTTCTTT

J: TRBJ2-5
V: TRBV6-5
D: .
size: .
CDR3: CASSGPATGETQYF
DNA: TGTGCCAGCAGCGGTCCGGCGACGGGGGAGACCCAGTACTTC

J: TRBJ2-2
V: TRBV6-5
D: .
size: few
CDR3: CASSTGFTGELFF
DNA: TGTGCCAGCAGTACCGGTTTCACCGGGGAGCTGTTTTTT